Below, one T cell receptor (beta chain) is given with its context. The target antigen is unknown. Libraries were prepared by immunoSEQ multiplex PCR; TCRdb keeps only in-frame clonotypes and omits some of them. The sample lists about 37,000 clones, roughly nine tenths occurring once. This entry is derived from a study of graft-versus-host responses after intestinal transplantation. Across the study: Transplants were multivisceral, liver-intestinal, or isolated intestinal. All of the recipients had induction that used anti-thymocyte globulin, then tacrolimus and steroids for two to three years.

Study observations and caveats: Peak levels of circulating GvH clones tracked with early post-transplant HvG declines.

Grafts had their tissue processed, releasing intraepithelial and lamina propria lymphocytes. This CDR3 is 14 amino acids long. Germline trimming cut 5 bases from V and 0 bases from J; bases unmatched to any gene: 1. Germline lookup yields CDR1 SGHDT and CDR2 YYEEEE. The genes are TRBV5-6 and TRBJ1-5, with 8 positions matching TRBD1. The receptor was isolated from a human patient who received an intestinal transplant, so some T cells may come from the graft donor. Sequences were derived from ileum tissue, sampled about 28 weeks after intestinal transplant. CDR3 DNA sequence: TGTGCCAGCAGGACAGGGGATAGCAATCAGCCCCAGCATTTT. Translation: CASRTGDSNQPQHF.